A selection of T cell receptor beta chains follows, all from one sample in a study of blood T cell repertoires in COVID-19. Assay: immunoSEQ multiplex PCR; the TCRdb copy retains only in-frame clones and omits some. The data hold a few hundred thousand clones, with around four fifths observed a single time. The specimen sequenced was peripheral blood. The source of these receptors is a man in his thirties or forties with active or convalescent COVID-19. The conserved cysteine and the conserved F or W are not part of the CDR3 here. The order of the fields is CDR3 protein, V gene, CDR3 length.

cdr3_aa: ASRDRGHTEAF; v_call: TRBV2; cdr3_length: 11
cdr3_aa: ATPQDREACGYT; v_call: TRBV24-1; cdr3_length: 12
cdr3_aa: ASSSSGETQY; v_call: TRBV13; cdr3_length: 10
cdr3_aa: SASEAARGTSYEQY; v_call: TRBV20-1; cdr3_length: 14
cdr3_aa: ATGRGGSSGNTIY; v_call: TRBV6-5; cdr3_length: 13
cdr3_aa: ASSIGGHFGTEAF; v_call: TRBV19; cdr3_length: 13
cdr3_aa: ASRPWTGHYNEQF; v_call: TRBV5-1; cdr3_length: 13
cdr3_aa: ASSLGGTGPYEQY; v_call: TRBV7-2; cdr3_length: 13
cdr3_aa: ATSRDGQGYGYT; v_call: TRBV15; cdr3_length: 12
cdr3_aa: ASSLALNYGYT; v_call: TRBV7-8; cdr3_length: 11
cdr3_aa: ASSEVRGTGELF; v_call: TRBV2; cdr3_length: 12
cdr3_aa: ASSLAVRTSGGAMDTQY; v_call: TRBV7-2; cdr3_length: 17
cdr3_aa: ASSLTLTLRGRSNQPQH; v_call: TRBV28; cdr3_length: 17
cdr3_aa: ASNSQRGSYNSPLH; v_call: TRBV19; cdr3_length: 14
cdr3_aa: ASSLPGQGGEQY; v_call: TRBV7-9; cdr3_length: 12
cdr3_aa: ASSPSQRLRTEAF; v_call: TRBV10-2; cdr3_length: 13
cdr3_aa: SVGGGTSSYNEQF; v_call: TRBV29-1; cdr3_length: 13
cdr3_aa: ASSPPGRDGETQY; v_call: TRBV7-8; cdr3_length: 13
cdr3_aa: ASSPWEGYEQY; v_call: TRBV3-1/TRBV3-2; cdr3_length: 11
cdr3_aa: ASFRGPRGETQY; v_call: TRBV18; cdr3_length: 12
cdr3_aa: SVEGRTAYEQY; v_call: TRBV29-1; cdr3_length: 11
cdr3_aa: ASSLSGGLAGTYEQY; v_call: TRBV27; cdr3_length: 15
cdr3_aa: ASSYPARRVFNTEAF; v_call: TRBV6-2/TRBV6-3; cdr3_length: 15
cdr3_aa: ATSGRSWTANTGELF; v_call: TRBV15; cdr3_length: 15
cdr3_aa: ASSPSWTASTDTQY; v_call: TRBV18; cdr3_length: 14
cdr3_aa: ASSPGTGAYNEQF; v_call: TRBV7-2; cdr3_length: 13
cdr3_aa: AWKRGGPGEQY; v_call: TRBV30; cdr3_length: 11
cdr3_aa: ASSGLAGADTQY; v_call: TRBV19; cdr3_length: 12
cdr3_aa: ASSRRDSAPNEQF; v_call: TRBV7-9; cdr3_length: 13
cdr3_aa: ASSQGPDYEQY; v_call: TRBV4-3; cdr3_length: 11
cdr3_aa: ASSQDRLNTEAF; v_call: TRBV4-1; cdr3_length: 12
cdr3_aa: ASRPRGGTEAF; v_call: TRBV19; cdr3_length: 11
cdr3_aa: ASSLVVSGLGGEQY; v_call: TRBV5-1; cdr3_length: 14
cdr3_aa: ASSAFSDRGSPLH; v_call: TRBV9; cdr3_length: 13
cdr3_aa: ASSDGLALTDTQY; v_call: TRBV9; cdr3_length: 13
cdr3_aa: ASSPRPPTTGLYGYT; v_call: TRBV13; cdr3_length: 15
cdr3_aa: ASSRVQETQY; v_call: TRBV2; cdr3_length: 10
cdr3_aa: ASSPDRAKQNSPLH; v_call: TRBV7-9; cdr3_length: 14
cdr3_aa: ASSLRGRPNYGYT; v_call: TRBV28; cdr3_length: 13
cdr3_aa: ASSPLAGLSGEQF; v_call: TRBV6-4; cdr3_length: 13
cdr3_aa: ASSYGRLAADTQY; v_call: TRBV6-5; cdr3_length: 13
cdr3_aa: ASSSLAPLRSGYT; v_call: TRBV7-6; cdr3_length: 13
cdr3_aa: ASRNGGAETQY; v_call: TRBV6-5; cdr3_length: 11
cdr3_aa: ASSSNTGGAYEQF; v_call: TRBV5-1; cdr3_length: 13
cdr3_aa: ASSPGQRATNEKLF; v_call: TRBV18; cdr3_length: 14
cdr3_aa: ASSPITGEAF; v_call: TRBV18; cdr3_length: 10
cdr3_aa: ASSRGSGSYNEQF; v_call: TRBV11-2; cdr3_length: 13
cdr3_aa: ASSYGSWETQY; v_call: TRBV6-2/TRBV6-3; cdr3_length: 11
cdr3_aa: ASSIRDSYEQY; v_call: TRBV19; cdr3_length: 11